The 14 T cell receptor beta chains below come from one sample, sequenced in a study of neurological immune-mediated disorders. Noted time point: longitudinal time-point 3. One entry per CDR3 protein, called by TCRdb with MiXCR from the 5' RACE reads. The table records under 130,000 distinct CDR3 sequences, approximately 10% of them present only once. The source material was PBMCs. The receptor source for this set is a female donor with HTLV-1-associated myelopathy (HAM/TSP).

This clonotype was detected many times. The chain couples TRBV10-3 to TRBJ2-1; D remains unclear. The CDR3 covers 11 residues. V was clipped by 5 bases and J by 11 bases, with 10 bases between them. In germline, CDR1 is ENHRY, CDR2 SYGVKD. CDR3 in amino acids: CAISQTRQQFF. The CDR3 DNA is TGTGCCATCAGTCAGACCCGCCAGCAGTTCTTC.

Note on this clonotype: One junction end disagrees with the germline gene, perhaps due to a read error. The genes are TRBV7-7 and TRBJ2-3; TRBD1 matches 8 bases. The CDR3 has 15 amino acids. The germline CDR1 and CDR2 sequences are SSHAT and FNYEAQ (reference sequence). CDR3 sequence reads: CASSFGQGRTDTHYF. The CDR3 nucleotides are TGTGCCAGCAGCTTCGGACAGGGACGCACAGATACGCATTATTTT.

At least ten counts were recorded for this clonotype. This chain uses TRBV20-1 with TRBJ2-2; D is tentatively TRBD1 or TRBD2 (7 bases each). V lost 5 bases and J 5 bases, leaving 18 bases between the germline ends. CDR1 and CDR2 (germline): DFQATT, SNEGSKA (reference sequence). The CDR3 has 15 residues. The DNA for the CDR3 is TGCAGTGCTCAGGGAGGGGGCCTGAATACCGGGGAGCTGTTTTTT. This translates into CSAQGGGLNTGELFF.

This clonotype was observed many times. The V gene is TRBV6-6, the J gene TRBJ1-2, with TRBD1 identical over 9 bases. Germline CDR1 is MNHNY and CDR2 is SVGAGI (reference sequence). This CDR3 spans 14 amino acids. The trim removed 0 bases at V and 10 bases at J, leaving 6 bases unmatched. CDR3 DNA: TGTGCCAGCAGTTACTCGACAGGGGGGGGGAACTACACCTTC. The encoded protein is CASSYSTGGGNYTF.

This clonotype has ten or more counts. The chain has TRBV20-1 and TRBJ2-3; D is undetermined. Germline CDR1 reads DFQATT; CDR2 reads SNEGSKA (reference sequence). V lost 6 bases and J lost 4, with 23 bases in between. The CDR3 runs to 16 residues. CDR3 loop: CSALSTRGGSSDTQYF. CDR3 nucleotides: TGCAGTGCGCTTAGTACAAGAGGTGGTTCATCAGATACGCAGTATTTT.

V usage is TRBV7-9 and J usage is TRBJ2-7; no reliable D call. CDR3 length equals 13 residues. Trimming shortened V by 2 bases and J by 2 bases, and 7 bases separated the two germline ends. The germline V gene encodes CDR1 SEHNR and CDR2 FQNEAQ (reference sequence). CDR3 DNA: TGTGCCAGCAGCTTACGGCTGGCCTACGAGCAGTACTTC. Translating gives CASSLRLAYEQYF.

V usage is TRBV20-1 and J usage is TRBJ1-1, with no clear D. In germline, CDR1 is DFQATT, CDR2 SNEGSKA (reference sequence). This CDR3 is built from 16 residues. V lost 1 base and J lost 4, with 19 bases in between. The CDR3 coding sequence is TGCAGTGCTAGAGCCCCCAGTGGAGGAGGCGTCACTGAAGCTTTCTTT. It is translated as CSARAPSGGGVTEAFF.

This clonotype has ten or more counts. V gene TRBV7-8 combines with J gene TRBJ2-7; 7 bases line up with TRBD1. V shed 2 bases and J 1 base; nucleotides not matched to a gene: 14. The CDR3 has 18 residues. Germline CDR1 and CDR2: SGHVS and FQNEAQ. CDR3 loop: CASSLFRVRQGGSYEQYF. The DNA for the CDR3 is TGTGCCAGCAGCTTATTTCGTGTGAGACAGGGTGGGTCCTACGAGCAGTACTTC. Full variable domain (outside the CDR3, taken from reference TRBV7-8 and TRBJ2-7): GAGVSQSPRYKVAKRGQDVALRCDPISGHVSLFWYQQALGQGPEFLTYFQNEAQLDKSGLPSDRFFAERPEGSVSTLKIQRTQQEDSAVYLCASSLFRVRQGGSYEQYFGPGTRLTVT.

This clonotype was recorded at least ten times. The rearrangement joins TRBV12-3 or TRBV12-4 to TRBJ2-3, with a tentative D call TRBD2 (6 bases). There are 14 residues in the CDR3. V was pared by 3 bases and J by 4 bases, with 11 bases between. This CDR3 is CASSFGGLPDTQYF. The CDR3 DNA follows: TGTGCCAGCAGTTTTGGGGGACTCCCAGATACGCAGTATTTT.

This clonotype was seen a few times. CDR3 in amino acids: CASSLGARYNLEQFF. CDR3 DNA sequence: TGTGCCAGCAGCTTGGGGGCTAGATATAATCTCGAGCAGTTCTTC. V is TRBV5-8 and J is TRBJ2-1; D unclear. The CDR3 consists of 15 residues. Per germline, CDR1 SGHTS and CDR2 YDEGEE. The V gene lost 0 bases and the J gene lost 10 bases, with 17 bases spanning the gap.

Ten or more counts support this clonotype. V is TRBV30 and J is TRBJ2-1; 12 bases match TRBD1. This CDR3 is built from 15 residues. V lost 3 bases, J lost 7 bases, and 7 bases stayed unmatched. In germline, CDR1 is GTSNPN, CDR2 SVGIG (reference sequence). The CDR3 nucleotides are TGTGCCTGGAGGCCAGGGACAGGGGGCGGGAATGAGCAGTTCTTC. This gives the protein CAWRPGTGGGNEQFF.

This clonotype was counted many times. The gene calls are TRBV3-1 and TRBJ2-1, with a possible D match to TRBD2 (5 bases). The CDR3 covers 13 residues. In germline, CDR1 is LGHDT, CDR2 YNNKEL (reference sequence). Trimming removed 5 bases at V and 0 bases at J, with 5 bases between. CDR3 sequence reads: CASSAGSYNEQFF. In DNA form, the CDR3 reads TGTGCCAGCAGCGCGGGCTCCTACAATGAGCAGTTCTTC.

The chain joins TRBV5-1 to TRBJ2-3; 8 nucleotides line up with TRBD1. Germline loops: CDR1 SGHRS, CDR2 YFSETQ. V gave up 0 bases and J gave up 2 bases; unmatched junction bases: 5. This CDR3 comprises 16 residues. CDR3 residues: CASSLVGQGATDTQYF. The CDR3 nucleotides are TGCGCCAGCAGCTTGGTTGGGCAGGGGGCCACAGATACGCAGTATTTT.

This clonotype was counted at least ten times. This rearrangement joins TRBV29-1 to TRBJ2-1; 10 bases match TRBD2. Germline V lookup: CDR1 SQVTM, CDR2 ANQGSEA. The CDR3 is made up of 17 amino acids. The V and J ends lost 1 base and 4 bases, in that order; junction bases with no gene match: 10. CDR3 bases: TGCAGCGTTGAAGGGGTGGCTAGCGGGGGTAGGTACAATGAGCAGTTCTTC. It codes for CSVEGVASGGRYNEQFF.